This T cell receptor beta chain was profiled in a study of blood T cell repertoires in COVID-19. Study as a whole: Sites in the United States, Italy and Spain provided acute and convalescent COVID-19 samples. Sample material is recorded as cDNA or gDNA derived from T cells, B-cell-depleted T cells, or PBMCs.

In the original workflow: By means of reference gene primer amplification, nucleated cell counts were estimated. Sequencing used immunoSEQ multiplex PCR; TCRdb keeps in-frame clones, though not all of them. The V and J calls and the clone size are those of that table, but D and trimming were determined from the DNA. The table lists over 250,000 clones, 83% of them singletons. The junction had 9 bases not matched to a gene; V was cut back by 5 bases and J by 0 bases. CDR3 size: 16 residues. Germline-derived CDR1 and CDR2 are KGHDR and SFDVKD. The chain recombines TRBV24-1 with TRBJ2-7, with TRBD1 matching over 7 bases. Sequencing input: peripheral blood. The clonotype was recovered from a woman aged 50 to 60 who had recovered from COVID-19. The CDR3 here is CATSGPGTASSYEQYF. CDR3 bases: TGTGCCACCAGTGGCCCCGGGACAGCCAGCTCCTACGAGCAGTACTTC.